The TCR beta chain described here comes from a study of a mutant IDH1 vaccine in newly diagnosed glioma. Some clones are missing from TCRdb's copy, which holds only in-frame ones; the method was immunoSEQ multiplex PCR. Of 85,000 to 100,000 clones in the sample, 80% were seen once. Notes on the study in general: Changes in top peripheral clonotypes did not appear linked to pseudoprogression.

Regarding this clone: The target antigen is unknown.

Germline trimming cut 4 bases from V and 12 bases from J; bases unmatched to any gene: 3. Germline loops: CDR1 SEHNR, CDR2 FQNEAQ (reference sequence). The CDR3 covers 11 residues. Time point defined: baseline, week 1 (first vaccination visit). Treatment noted: pre-vaccination baseline after standard-of-care therapy. The input for sequencing was PBMCs, taken from a glioma patient treated with radiotherapy, temozolomide or both. This sequence joins TRBV7-9 and TRBJ2-1; 7 nucleotides line up with TRBD2. The TCR sequence derives from a man aged 35-49 years with glioma. The CDR3 region is CASSSSGVQFF. The DNA of the CDR3 is TGTGCCAGCAGCTCTAGCGGTGTGCAGTTCTTC.